The sequence of this T cell receptor beta chain was determined in a study of T-cell memory formation after mild COVID-19. The V and J ends lost 5 bases and 4 bases, in that order; junction bases with no gene match: 8. This CDR3 comprises 15 residues. CDR1 KGHDR and CDR2 SFDVKD come from the germline V gene. This clonotype was seen only a few times. TCRdb reprocessed the 5' RACE reads with MiXCR, giving one entry per CDR3 protein. The sample holds under 250,000 distinct CDR3 sequences, approximately 9% seen once. The receptor was isolated from a man aged 18 to 30 who had mild COVID-19 (a few samples of this study predate the infection). Cell type and time point are not known. The genes are TRBV24-1 and TRBJ2-3; TRBD2 agrees at 7 bases. Sequencing input: PBMCs or a T cell subset sorted from them (not recorded which). CDR3 nucleotide sequence: TGTGCCACCAGTGGGGGAGGGAGAGGGGCAGATACGCAGTATTTT. It translates to CATSGGGRGADTQYF.